This TCR beta chain is from a study of OX40 agonist ivuxolimab in advanced cancers. Background on the study: Dose-escalation patients were diagnosed with hepatocellular carcinoma, melanoma, renal cell cancer or head and neck cancer.

A word on this clone: What it recognizes is unknown.

V lost 0 bases and J 7 bases, leaving 9 bases between the germline ends. This CDR3 comprises 13 residues. Germline-derived CDR1 and CDR2 are MNHEY and SVGAGI. The method was immunoSEQ multiplex PCR; TCRdb's version includes in-frame clones alone and lacks a portion of them. The sample has some 80,000 clones, about 91% seen once. Notes on the study in general: At doses 0.1 to 3.0 mg/kg, CD4+ and CD8+ clones expanded.

The chain links TRBV6-5 to TRBJ1-2; D gene uncertain. The specimen was CD4+ or CD8+ T cells sorted from blood, collected in a trial of the OX40 agonist ivuxolimab. This receptor was identified in an adult with an advanced solid tumor such as melanoma, head and neck, liver or kidney cancer. The CDR3 DNA reads as TGTGCCAGCAGTTACTCGAGGGAGGGTGGCTACACCTTC. It specifies CASSYSREGGYTF.